This TCR beta chain was recorded in a study of beta chain features in type 1 diabetes (dated by TCRdb to 2016 to 2018). Context from the whole study: Mean age, gender distribution, total cell number and subset yield were not different between patients and healthy donors. A total of approximately 110,000,000 sorted cells were examined across all samples, and a strong correlation was observed between cell number per subset and RNA yield. The study compared the TCRB repertoires of sorted circulating CD4+ T cell subsets in recently diagnosed type 1 diabetes patients with those in matched healthy donors. Regulatory and stem cell-like memory subsets were obtained from only 8 patients and roughly 8 healthy donors, while naive and central memory subsets were obtained from all 28 donors. Broader findings and caveats from the paper: Because cDNA rather than genomic DNA was sequenced, highly expressing activated cells could have been over-represented, although no difference in activation and CD3 levels was found between groups. Shorter templates might have been favored by PCR, but patient and control samples were amplified and corrected together, so both groups would have been affected equally by any skew. HLA sub-analyses involved small numbers of individuals, so any influence of HLA type on TCRB rearrangement remained unresolved. Naive, central memory and regulatory TCRB repertoires appeared to be more similar among patients than among healthy donors. A moderate but significant shortening of TCRB CDR3 length was observed in type 1 diabetes patients in all four CD4+ subsets. At VDJ recombination sites, patients with type 1 diabetes made fewer insertions and deleted more nucleotides, a pattern implying thymic rearrangement abnormalities.

Only a few counts were recorded for this clone. No antigen is known for it. Base qualities are not provided; no much larger clone lies one nucleotide away. In the germline V gene, CDR1 corresponds to SGDLS and CDR2 to YYNGEE. From its cysteine to its phenylalanine, the CDR3 spans 15 amino acids. Kept here is only the CDR3 DNA, which spans 45 bases and is read in frame from base 1. The junction carries 16 bases between V and J, which are trimmed by 0 bases and 7 bases respectively. The entire amount of isolated RNA was reverse transcribed using the High Capacity cDNA Reverse Transcription Kit, so the sequenced TCRB transcripts were expressed ones. Deep immunoSEQ sequencing was applied to naive, central memory and regulatory T cell samples, giving an average of around 3.8 million total reads per sample. Sorted cells were lysed in RLT buffer, and RNA was extracted using DNase-treated RNeasy Micro or Mini kits according to cell number. To prevent cross-contamination, each cell subset was processed individually, whereas patient and healthy donor samples were processed jointly. The immunoSEQ multiplex PCR was used to amplify TCRB sequences from cDNA, yielding 87-bp fragments that span the CDR3 region. Amplicons were sequenced on the Illumina HiSeq platform. The study's processing was this. Synthetic template baselines were used to correct PCR bias computationally, reads within Hamming distance 2 were collapsed, and singletons that could not be merged were discarded. By aligning reads against IMGT, V, D and J genes, CDR3 length, and insertions or deletions at six rearrangement sites were assigned. Within each subset, clonotype counts were normalized to the number of sorted cells before true diversity and Gini coefficients were calculated with the tcR R package. The overlap coefficient, calculated on TCRB nucleotide sequences, was used to quantify repertoire sharing. The clones in this table, taken by TCRdb from immuneACCESS, are in-frame only. Not every clone is retained; where verified, under half of the shortfall comes from an unresolved V gene, and the cause of the rest is unknown. Clonal size and the V and J genes are those of that table, whereas D and trimming came from the DNA. A total of 300,000 to 350,000 clones appear in this sample, around 9.7% of them only once. The top ten clones comprise approximately 1% of the sample.

From each donor, a single peripheral blood sample of 100 to 150 mL on average was drawn into heparinised tubes. A BD FACSAria II and a panel including CD45RO, CCR7, CD25, CD127, CD95 and CD27 were used to sort naive, central memory, regulatory and stem cell-like memory CD4+ T cells. Purity was above 98% for every sorted population. PBMCs were isolated immediately by Lymphoprep density gradient centrifugation and stained directly without culture. To minimize batch effects, samples were stained and sorted in pairs, one healthy donor with one patient per experiment. This TCR was sampled from a man in his thirties or forties with type 1 diabetes. Sample: central memory CD4+ T cells from blood. The chain was built from TRBV9 and TRBJ1-2; tentative D gene TRBD1, with 5 bases matching. In nucleotides, the sequence is TGTGCCAGCAGCGTAGGTATCGGGCAGGGAGGTGGCTACACCTTC. It codes for CASSVGIGQGGGYTF.